This TCR beta chain came from a study of tumor-infiltrating lymphocytes in primary liver carcinoma. Study observations and caveats: It was tumor-adjacent and tumor-blood pairs that overlapped less than tumor region pairs did.

Production of TCR beta cDNA used around 0.45 ug total RNA together with a constant-region primer. Three nested multiplex PCR rounds, a slightly modified ARM-PCR, produced the libraries for TCR beta. Rounds one and two of PCR, each of around 11 cycles, were primed with TRBV1-TRBV30 forward primers and a C-beta reverse primer. From the multiplex PCR reads, TCRdb called clonotypes with MiXCR, one entry per CDR3 protein. The sample holds a few hundred thousand distinct CDR3 sequences, more than 55% seen once. Details on this clonotype: Its antigen is as yet unknown.

Germline loops: CDR1 MGHRA, CDR2 YSYEKL. J was trimmed by 5 bases and V by 4 bases; bases with no gene match: 8. CDR3 length: 16 amino acids. RNA was extracted from whole blood without cell sorting, alongside germline DNA. This chain connects TRBV4-1 to TRBJ2-2; 9 bases map to TRBD1. Sequencing was performed on peripheral blood. The TCR comes from a woman aged 25-40 years with primary liver carcinoma and hepatitis B virus infection. In DNA form, the CDR3 reads TGCGCCAGCAGCCGCCGTCCCGGGACAGGGACCGGGGAGCTGTTTTTT. The encoded protein is CASSRRPGTGTGELFF.